This paragraph covers one TCR beta chain sequence. The CDR3 extends over 14 amino acids. These data are taken from a study of tumor-infiltrating lymphocytes in oesophageal squamous cell carcinoma. A single record per CDR3 protein comes from TCRdb applying MiXCR to the PCR reads. There are approximately 10,000 distinct CDR3 sequences in the sample; around 56% occur only once, and around 19% lies in the top ten. The TCR sequence derives from a female donor with esophageal squamous cell carcinoma. The sample comprised esophageal tumor tissue. The chain combines TRBV12-3 or TRBV12-4 with TRBJ2-5; TRBD2 might be the D (5 bases). The J call is uncertain, as TRBJ2-7 better fits the DNA end. For the CDR3, the DNA is TGTGCCAGCAGTTTGGTTCATAGGAGCGGCGAGCAGTACTTC. This encodes CASSLVHRSGEQYF.